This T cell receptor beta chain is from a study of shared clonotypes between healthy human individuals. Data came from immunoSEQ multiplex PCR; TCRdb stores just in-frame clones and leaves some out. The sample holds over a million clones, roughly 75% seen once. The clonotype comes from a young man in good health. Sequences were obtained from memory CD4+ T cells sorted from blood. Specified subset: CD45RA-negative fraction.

As DNA, the CDR3 is TGTGCCAGCAGCCCCGGGGACAGAAATGAAAAACTGTTTTTT. Translating gives CASSPGDRNEKLFF. This chain connects TRBV9 to TRBJ1-4; 7 nucleotides line up with TRBD1. The CDR3 length is 14 residues. Germline-derived CDR1 and CDR2 are SGDLS and YYNGEE. With 4 bases clipped from V and 5 bases from J, the junction kept 5 bases outside the gene matches.